This record concerns one T cell receptor (beta chain) sequence. Antigen: not known. There are 12 residues in the CDR3. V lost 5 bases and J lost 7, with 8 bases in between. Germline V lookup: CDR1 MDHEN, CDR2 SYDVKM. This entry is derived from a study of immune evolution from preneoplasia to lung adenocarcinoma. Assay: immunoSEQ multiplex PCR; the TCRdb copy retains only in-frame clones and omits some. The sample lists fewer than 7,500 clones; around 81% were seen once. General study points: Clonality was highest in normal lung, lower in later-stage lesions apparently. Normal lung had the highest top T cell clone frequencies.

Two lung cancer pathologists independently confirmed each histologic diagnosis. The material sequenced was FFPE normal lung tissue adjacent to the tumor. The V gene is TRBV28, the J gene TRBJ2-2; D unresolved. The TCR originated in a person over 45 with lung adenocarcinoma. The CDR3 here is CASSTPGGELFF. The CDR3 DNA reads TGTGCCAGCAGTACGCCCGGCGGGGAGCTGTTTTTT.